These T cell receptor beta chains were read from a single sample in a study of blood T cell repertoires in COVID-19. Here immunoSEQ multiplex PCR was the method, and the copy in TCRdb shows in-frame clones only, minus some. The sample has some 110,000 clones; 65% to 80% are singletons. The sequenced sample consisted of peripheral blood. Receptor source: a man in his fifties or sixties with acute or convalescent COVID-19. Each CDR3 is given with its conserved first and last residue. The D gene is left open where the match is weak. A clone size is listed for some rows: how often the clone was seen (once, few, many), or a class if it is expanded.

>once|TRBJ1-2|.|TRBV7-8
TGTGCCAGCACCCAAACTCCCTCTAGCAGCTTTGCTGGGGGCTACACCTTC
CASTQTPSSSFAGGYTF
>.|TRBJ1-2|.|TRBV7-6
TGTGCCAGCAGCCCTACGAACCCGGGACAAGAAACCGCGTGGTATGGCTACACCTTC
CASSPTNPGQETAWYGYTF
>.|TRBJ2-7|TRBD2|TRBV10-3
TGTGCCATCTCCCCCGGACTAGCGGAATCCTACGAGCAGTACTTC
CAISPGLAESYEQYF
>.|TRBJ1-5|.|TRBV9
TGTGCCAGCAGCCAGGGACAAAACCCGAGTAGCAATCAGCCCCAGCATTTT
CASSQGQNPSSNQPQHF
>.|TRBJ2-1|TRBD2|TRBV29-1
TGCAGCGGCCGGGTGAGCGGGAGTGTGAATGAGCAGTTCTTC
CSGRVSGSVNEQFF
>.|TRBJ2-1|.|TRBV5-1
TGCGCCAGCAGCTTGGCCCCTGGCCATGAGCAGTTCTTC
CASSLAPGHEQFF
>.|TRBJ2-7|TRBD1|TRBV15
TGTGCCACCAGCAGAGCGCAGGGGGCTGGAAACGAGCAGTACTTC
CATSRAQGAGNEQYF
>.|TRBJ2-7|TRBD1|TRBV7-6
TGTGCCAGCAGCCGGGACAGGGGGCCCTACGAGCAGTACTTC
CASSRDRGPYEQYF
>.|TRBJ2-6|TRBD1|TRBV23-1
TGCGCCAGCAGTCAATCTGTTTTGCCGACAGGGTACGACTCTGGGGCCAACGTCCTGACTTTC
CASSQSVLPTGYDSGANVLTF
>.|TRBJ2-7|.|TRBV5-1
TGCGCCAGCAGCTTGGCCCCTCCCGCCTACGAGCAGTACTTC
CASSLAPPAYEQYF
>.|TRBJ1-2|.|TRBV2
TGTGCCAGCAGAGTCAGGGGCTCGTTCTATGGCTACACCTTC
CASRVRGSFYGYTF
>.|TRBJ2-3|.|TRBV6-5
TGTGCCAGCAGTTACTCGATAGCGGAGCCAGATACGCAGTATTTT
CASSYSIAEPDTQYF
>once|TRBJ1-4|.|TRBV11-2
TGTGCCAGCAGCCCTAAGATAGGGGCTGAAAAACTGTTTTTT
CASSPKIGAEKLFF
>.|TRBJ2-7|TRBD2|TRBV7-9
TGTGCCAGCGGGGAGGGGTCGACCTACGAGCAGTACTTC
CASGEGSTYEQYF
>once|TRBJ1-1|.|TRBV10-2
TGCGCCAGCAGTGAGTGGGATACAGGGAACACTGAAGCTTTCTTT
CASSEWDTGNTEAFF
>.|TRBJ1-2|.|TRBV12-3/TRBV12-4
TGTGCCAGCAGTTTCGCAGAAAACTATGGCTACACCTTC
CASSFAENYGYTF
>.|TRBJ2-5|TRBD1|TRBV2
TGTGCCAGCAGCTACAAATCGGGACAGGGGGGCCAAGAGACCCAGTACTTC
CASSYKSGQGGQETQYF
>.|TRBJ1-2|TRBD1|TRBV5-1
TGCGCCAGCAGCTTGGGGACAGGACGAGATGGCTACACCTTC
CASSLGTGRDGYTF
>few|TRBJ1-5|.|TRBV28
TGTGCCAGCAGTGGTTCTCTGACAGTCGGAAGCAATCAGCCCCAGCATTTT
CASSGSLTVGSNQPQHF
>.|TRBJ2-7|TRBD2|TRBV29-1
TGCAGCGTGAGACTAGCGGGAGAAACCCCGACCGGCTACGAGCAGTACTTC
CSVRLAGETPTGYEQYF
>few|TRBJ1-4|.|TRBV10-3
TGTGCCATCAATTCAGGGGAGGGAAATGAAAAACTGTTTTTT
CAINSGEGNEKLFF
>.|TRBJ2-1|TRBD2|TRBV6-5
TGTGCCAGCCGGACTAGCGGGAGCGCCTCTGAGCAGTTCTTC
CASRTSGSASEQFF
>.|TRBJ2-6|.|TRBV7-8
TGTGCCAGCAGCCCAGCTCCGACAGGGGCCAACGTCCTGACTTTC
CASSPAPTGANVLTF
>.|TRBJ2-7|.|TRBV5-4
TGTGCCAGCAGGCCACAGGGCTCGACCGAGCAGTACTTC
CASRPQGSTEQYF
>few|TRBJ1-5|.|TRBV6-1
TGTGCCAGCAGTGTCAGGGGAAGGGGAGGGAGTGGCAATCAGCCCCAGCATTTT
CASSVRGRGGSGNQPQHF
>.|TRBJ2-1|TRBD2|TRBV7-3
TGTGCCAGCAGCTTAGACGGCGGGAGCGCTTACAATGAGCAGTTCTTC
CASSLDGGSAYNEQFF
>.|TRBJ1-5|TRBD1|TRBV5-1
TGCGCCAGCAGCTTGGGCGACAGGGAAGGTAATCAGCCCCAGCATTTT
CASSLGDREGNQPQHF
>.|TRBJ2-7|TRBD1|TRBV4-1
TGCGCCAGCAGCCAAGGGGGACAGGCTGTCTACGAGCAGTACTTC
CASSQGGQAVYEQYF
>.|TRBJ1-1|.|TRBV5-1
TGCGCCAGCAGCTTGACATCAGTTCTCAACACTGAAGCTTTCTTT
CASSLTSVLNTEAFF
>few|TRBJ1-3|.|TRBV9
TGTGCCAGCAGCGTAGGGGCCATCCTCGGAGGAAACACCATATATTTT
CASSVGAILGGNTIYF
>.|TRBJ2-3|.|TRBV2
TGTGCCAGCAGTTCGACTATCATATCGCTAGTTAGCACAGATACGCAGTATTTT
CASSSTIISLVSTDTQYF
>.|TRBJ1-1|TRBD1|TRBV18
TGTGCCAGCTCGCCCCAACAGGGGGAAGGGACTGAAGCTTTCTTT
CASSPQQGEGTEAFF
>.|TRBJ2-7|.|TRBV5-6
TGTGCCAGCAGCTTGGAGCAGGGATCCTACGAGCAGTACTTC
CASSLEQGSYEQYF
>.|TRBJ2-7|.|TRBV10-3
TGTGCCATCACGGACCCGACGGGATACGAGCAGTACTTC
CAITDPTGYEQYF
>few|TRBJ1-5|TRBD1|TRBV6-1
TGTGCCAGCAGTGATCAAGACAGGGGAGGTCAGCCCCAGCATTTT
CASSDQDRGGQPQHF
>.|TRBJ1-3|TRBD1|TRBV6-5
TGTGCCAGTTCGGGACAGACGAATGGAAACACCATATATTTT
CASSGQTNGNTIYF
>.|TRBJ1-4|.|TRBV4-1
TGCGCCAGCAGCCAAGGTTCCGGTGTAACTAATGAAAAACTGTTTTTT
CASSQGSGVTNEKLFF
>.|TRBJ2-5|TRBD2|TRBV24-1
TGTGCCACCAGTGGCGGGAGCCCAGGACGGCAAGAGACCCAGTACTTC
CATSGGSPGRQETQYF
>.|TRBJ1-5|.|TRBV5-5
TGTGCCAGCAGCTTGGGATTCGGGGATCAGCCCCAGCATTTT
CASSLGFGDQPQHF
>.|TRBJ2-7|TRBD1|TRBV2
TGTGCCAGCAGTCAGACAGGGGGTAGGTACGAGCAGTACTTC
CASSQTGGRYEQYF
>.|TRBJ2-7|TRBD1|TRBV29-1
TGCAGCGTTGAAGAGGGACAGGGGGCGGTCGAGCAGTACTTC
CSVEEGQGAVEQYF
>.|TRBJ2-7|TRBD2|TRBV4-2
TGTGCCAGCAGCCAAGATTCGACTAGCGAAACCTACGAGCAGTACTTC
CASSQDSTSETYEQYF
>.|TRBJ1-1|TRBD1|TRBV7-3
TGTGCCAGCAGCGACAGGGGGAACACTGAAGCTTTCTTT
CASSDRGNTEAFF
>.|TRBJ2-3|TRBD2|TRBV27
TGTGCCAGCAGTTCGCGGGGGGGTAGCACAGATACGCAGTATTTT
CASSSRGGSTDTQYF
>once|TRBJ2-3|TRBD1|TRBV5-6
TGTGCCAGCAGCTTGGCAGGGGGCGATCCAGATACGCAGTATTTT
CASSLAGGDPDTQYF
>.|TRBJ1-4|.|TRBV19
TGTGCCAGTAGTCCCTCAGGGGCAACTAATGAAAAACTGTTTTTT
CASSPSGATNEKLFF
>once|TRBJ2-5|.|TRBV5-1
TGCGCCAGCAGCTTGGGGACTACCCAAGAGACCCAGTACTTC
CASSLGTTQETQYF
>.|TRBJ2-7|.|TRBV3-1/TRBV3-2
TGTGCCAGCAGCCAAGTCAGGGGGGCTCGGAACGAGCAGTACTTC
CASSQVRGARNEQYF
>.|TRBJ1-5|.|TRBV10-1
TGCGCCAGCAGTGAGTCCGGGAATCAGCCCCAGCATTTT
CASSESGNQPQHF
>.|TRBJ2-2|.|TRBV12-3/TRBV12-4
TGTGCCAGCAAGCAGGGTGGACCCGGGGAGCTGTTTTTT
CASKQGGPGELFF
>.|TRBJ1-2|.|TRBV29-1
TGCAGCGTTTTGCAGGGGCTGGGTGGCTACACCTTC
CSVLQGLGGYTF
>.|TRBJ2-7|.|TRBV3-1/TRBV3-2
TGTGCCAGCAGCCCCCGGAGAGAGTACTACGAGCAGTACTTC
CASSPRREYYEQYF
>few|TRBJ2-7|.|TRBV7-8
TGTGCCAGCAGCCCTGGGCAGGGTAACTACGAGCAGTACTTC
CASSPGQGNYEQYF
>.|TRBJ1-5|TRBD1|TRBV19
TGTGCCAGTAGTGCGGGACAGGGATGGAATCAGCCCCAGCATTTT
CASSAGQGWNQPQHF
>.|TRBJ2-7|TRBD2|TRBV24-1
TGTGCCACCAGTGATTCCCTCGGAAGGCAGCGGGGGGTTACCTACGAGCAGTACTTC
CATSDSLGRQRGVTYEQYF
>.|TRBJ2-5|TRBD1|TRBV5-4
TGTGCCAGCAGCACGGGACAGCTACAAGAGACCCAGTACTTC
CASSTGQLQETQYF
>once|TRBJ2-7|.|TRBV11-2
TGTGCCAGCAGCTTAAACGGTATCTACGAGCAGTACTTC
CASSLNGIYEQYF